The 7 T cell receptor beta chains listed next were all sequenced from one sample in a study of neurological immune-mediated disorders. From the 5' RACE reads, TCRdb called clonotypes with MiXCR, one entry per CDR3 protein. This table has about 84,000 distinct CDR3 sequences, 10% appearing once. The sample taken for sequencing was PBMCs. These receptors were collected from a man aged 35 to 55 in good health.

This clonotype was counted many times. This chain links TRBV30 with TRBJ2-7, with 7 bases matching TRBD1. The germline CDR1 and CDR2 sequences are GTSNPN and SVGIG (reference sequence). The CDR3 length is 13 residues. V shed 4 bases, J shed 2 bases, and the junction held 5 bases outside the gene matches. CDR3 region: CAWNLGTAYEQYF. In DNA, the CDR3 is TGTGCCTGGAATTTGGGGACAGCCTACGAGCAGTACTTC.

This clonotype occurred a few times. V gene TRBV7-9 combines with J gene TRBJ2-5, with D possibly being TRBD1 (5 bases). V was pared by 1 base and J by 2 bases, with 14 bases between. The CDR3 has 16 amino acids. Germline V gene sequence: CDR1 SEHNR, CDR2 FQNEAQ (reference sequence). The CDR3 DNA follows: TGTGCCAGCAGCTTAGATGGGTGGGGCCCTCAAGAGACCCAGTACTTC. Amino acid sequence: CASSLDGWGPQETQYF.

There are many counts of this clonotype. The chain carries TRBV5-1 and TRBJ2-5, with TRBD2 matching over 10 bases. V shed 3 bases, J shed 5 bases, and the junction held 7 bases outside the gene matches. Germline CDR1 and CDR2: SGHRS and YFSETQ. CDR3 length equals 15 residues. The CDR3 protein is CASSSGAGGRETQYF. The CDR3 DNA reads TGCGCCAGCAGCTCAGGAGCGGGGGGGCGTGAGACCCAGTACTTC.

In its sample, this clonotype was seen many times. The CDR3 protein is CASSLPFVRNQQYF. CDR3 nucleotides: TGCGCCAGCAGCTTGCCATTTGTTCGGAATCAGCAGTACTTC. The rearrangement links TRBV5-1 to TRBJ2-7; D remains ambiguous. V was clipped by 1 base and J by 8 bases, with 16 bases between them. Germline loops: CDR1 SGHRS, CDR2 YFSETQ. This CDR3 is built from 14 residues.

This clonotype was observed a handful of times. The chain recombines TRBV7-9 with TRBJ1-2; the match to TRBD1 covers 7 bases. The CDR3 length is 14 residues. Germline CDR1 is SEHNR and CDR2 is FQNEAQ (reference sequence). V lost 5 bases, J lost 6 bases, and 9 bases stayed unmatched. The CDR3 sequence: CASSALQGYDGYTF. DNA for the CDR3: TGTGCCAGCAGCGCTCTACAGGGGTACGATGGCTACACCTTC. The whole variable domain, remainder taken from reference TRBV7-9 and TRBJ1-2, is DTGVSQNPRHKITKRGQNVTFRCDPISEHNRLYWYRQTLGQGPEFLTYFQNEAQLEKSRLLSDRFSAERPKGSFSTLEIQRTEQGDSAMYLCASSALQGYDGYTFGSGTRLTVV.

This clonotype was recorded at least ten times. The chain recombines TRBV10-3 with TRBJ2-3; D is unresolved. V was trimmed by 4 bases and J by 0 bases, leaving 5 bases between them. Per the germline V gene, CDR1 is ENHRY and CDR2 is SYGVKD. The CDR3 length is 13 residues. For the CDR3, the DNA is TGTGCCATCAGTGCTATAAGCACAGATACGCAGTATTTT. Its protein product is CAISAISTDTQYF.

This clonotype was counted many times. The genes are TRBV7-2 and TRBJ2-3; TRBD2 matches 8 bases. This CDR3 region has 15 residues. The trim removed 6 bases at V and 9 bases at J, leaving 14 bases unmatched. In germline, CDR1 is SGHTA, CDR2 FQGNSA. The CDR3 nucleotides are TGTGCCAGCAGTCCCGGGGGGGCTACCGACGGAACGCAGTATTTT. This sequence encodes CASSPGGATDGTQYF.